The TCR beta chain described here comes from a study of cytomegalovirus exposure and HLA in healthy donors. Whole-study context: About 85 million unique TCRs from HLA-typed donors were held in an early release of data. Among several hundred genotyped donors, about 80% fell in the Caucasian-associated ancestry cluster.

Regarding this clone: Its matching antigen is unknown.

V was trimmed by 0 bases and J by 0 bases, leaving 9 bases between them. This CDR3 is 16 amino acids long. The germline V gene has CDR1 MGHDK and CDR2 SYGVNS. Study-wide points: With further analysis later on, most CMV-associated TCR beta chains appeared HLA-restricted. Rare TCR sequences dominated, though some public TCRs recurred in many donors.

Amplification used 60 Vbeta primers and 13 Jbeta primers. Measured with immunoSEQ multiplex PCR; TCRdb has only the in-frame clones, and not every one. The sample contains tens of thousands of clones, about 72% of which appear only once. This receptor was identified in a man aged 25 to 40 in good health and CMV-seronegative. The sample comprised PBMCs. V and J are TRBV25-1 and TRBJ2-1, with no clear D. CDR3 sequence: CASSEYYESSYNEQFF. The CDR3 coding sequence is TGTGCCAGCAGTGAATACTACGAAAGCTCCTACAATGAGCAGTTCTTC.